A single sample gave rise to the 13 T cell receptor beta chains below, sequenced in a study of response to subunit inactivated influenza vaccine. TCRdb re-analysed the RT-PCR reads in MiXCR, keeping a single row per CDR3 protein. Among approximately 570,000 distinct CDR3 sequences listed, 7.6% were seen once. The sample was PBMCs from blood, taken roughly 24 months after vaccination. These receptors were taken from a man aged 50 to 69 who received an inactivated influenza vaccine.

This clonotype has only a few counts. A much larger clonotype is one base distant, so this may be a read error. V usage is TRBV6-2 or TRBV6-3 and J usage is TRBJ2-3; the D gene is possibly TRBD1 (5 bases). From germline, CDR1 is MNHEY and CDR2 SVGEGT. The CDR3 is 11 amino acids. The V end lost 7 bases, the J end lost 5 bases, and 7 bases lay between the germline ends. The CDR3: CASTQGDTQYF. Here the CDR3 DNA reads TGTGCCAGCACCCAGGGAGATACGCAGTATTTT.

This clonotype showed up many times. The chain carries TRBV7-9 and TRBJ2-3; the D is unclear. CDR3 length equals 15 residues. Germline loops: CDR1 SEHNR, CDR2 FQNEAQ (reference sequence). V dropped 0 bases and J dropped 4 bases, with 11 bases sitting between them. CDR3 coding DNA: TGTGCCAGCAGCTTAGCGGCTAGTATTGCAGATACGCAGTATTTT. Protein: CASSLAASIADTQYF. The full variable domain, its missing parts supplied by reference TRBV7-9 and TRBJ2-3, is DTGVSQNPRHKITKRGQNVTFRCDPISEHNRLYWYRQTLGQGPEFLTYFQNEAQLEKSRLLSDRFSAERPKGSFSTLEIQRTEQGDSAMYLCASSLAASIADTQYFGPGTRLTVL.

This clonotype was counted between two and nine times. The rearrangement joins TRBV29-1 to TRBJ1-2, with D unresolved. This CDR3 spans 14 amino acids. Trimming stripped 0 bases from V and 4 bases from J, with 12 bases between. Germline V lookup: CDR1 SQVTM, CDR2 ANQGSEA. The CDR3 sequence is CSVEDRTGFYGYTF. CDR3 bases: TGCAGCGTTGAAGACAGGACGGGTTTCTATGGCTACACCTTC.

This clonotype was counted ten times or more. The V and J genes are TRBV12-3 or TRBV12-4 and TRBJ2-5; 9 bases align to TRBD1. V shed 6 bases and J 2 bases; nucleotides not matched to a gene: 4. This CDR3 spans 14 amino acids. The DNA of the CDR3 is TGTGCCAGCAGCCTCGGGACAGGGCAAGAGACCCAGTACTTC. Its protein product is CASSLGTGQETQYF.

This clonotype came up many times. The chain carries TRBV6-2 or TRBV6-3 and TRBJ2-5, with a weak D call TRBD2 (5 bases). The CDR3 spans 12 residues. V lost 6 bases and J 5 bases, leaving 10 bases between the germline ends. Germline values: CDR1 MNHEY, CDR2 SVGEGT. CDR3 region: CASRLVGETQYF. In DNA, the CDR3 is TGTGCCAGCAGACTAGTGGGGGAGACCCAGTACTTC.

J is TRBJ2-5 and V is TRBV6-5; D is possibly TRBD1 or TRBD2 (6 bases each). The CDR3 consists of 14 residues. V was clipped by 2 bases and J by 5 bases, with 12 bases between them. The germline CDR1 and CDR2 sequences are MNHEY and SVGAGI. The CDR3 sequence is CASSYPGAWETQYF. The DNA of the CDR3 is TGTGCCAGCAGTTACCCGGGGGCATGGGAGACCCAGTACTTC.

The J gene is TRBJ2-1, the V gene TRBV11-3; 7 nucleotides line up with TRBD1. CDR3 length: 13 residues. V lost 5 bases, J lost 12 bases, and 10 bases stayed unmatched. Germline V CDR1 and CDR2: SGHNT, YENEEA. This CDR3 is CASSPRDSGLQFF. Written as DNA, the CDR3 is TGTGCCAGCAGCCCTAGGGACAGTGGGTTGCAGTTCTTC.

The chain is built from TRBV5-1 and TRBJ2-1, with D perhaps TRBD1 or TRBD2 (6 bases each). CDR1 and CDR2 (germline): SGHRS, YFSETQ. The CDR3 covers 16 residues. V lost 0 bases, J lost 4 bases, and 14 bases lay in between. Here the CDR3 DNA reads TGCGCCAGCAGCTTGGATTCGGGGGCAGCGTACAATGAGCAGTTCTTC. This gives the protein CASSLDSGAAYNEQFF.

CDR3 amino acids: CASSLFRGKRGGEQFF. CDR3 sequence (DNA): TGTGCCAGCAGTTTATTTCGGGGAAAAAGGGGGGGGGAGCAGTTCTTC. The chain joins TRBV12-3 or TRBV12-4 to TRBJ2-1; TRBD2 might be the D (7 bases). The CDR3 is 16 amino acids. The germline V and J ends were trimmed by 2 bases and 10 bases, with 21 bases remaining between them.

This clonotype was found a few times. The chain is built from TRBV28 and TRBJ2-1, with D perhaps TRBD2 (5 bases). The CDR3 extends over 15 amino acids. V was shortened by 4 bases and J by 5 bases, with 15 bases between the two germline ends. CDR1 and CDR2 from the germline V gene are MDHEN and SYDVKM. The CDR3 nucleotides are TGTGCCAGCAGTTGGCCGTTGAGTAGCGACAATGAGCAGTTCTTC. It specifies CASSWPLSSDNEQFF.

This clonotype has more than one count but fewer than ten. CDR3: CASSGQPNSPLHF. In DNA form, the CDR3 reads TGTGCCAGCAGTGGGCAGCCTAATTCACCCCTCCACTTT. This chain links TRBV2 with TRBJ1-6; D is uncertain. The V end lost 4 bases, the J end lost 6 bases, and 7 bases lay between the germline ends. This CDR3 has 13 residues. CDR1 and CDR2 (germline): SNHLY, FYNNEI.

The gene calls are TRBV20-1 and TRBJ2-3, with D possibly being TRBD2 (5 bases). The CDR3 extends over 13 amino acids. Trimming removed 6 bases from V and 6 bases from J, with 16 bases in between. In germline, CDR1 is DFQATT, CDR2 SNEGSKA (reference sequence). The chain's CDR3 is CSARTGWEDTQYF. In DNA form, the CDR3 reads TGCAGTGCGCGTACGGGGTGGGAGGATACGCAGTATTTT.

There are many counts of this clonotype. V and J are TRBV15 and TRBJ1-1; perhaps TRBD1 as D (6 bases). The germline CDR1 and CDR2 sequences are LNHNV and YYDKDF (reference sequence). Deletions cut 4 bases from V and 0 bases from J, with 12 bases between. This CDR3 contains 15 residues. CDR3 nucleotide sequence: TGTGCCACCAGCACCCGGACAGTCATGAACACTGAAGCTTTCTTT. It codes for CATSTRTVMNTEAFF.